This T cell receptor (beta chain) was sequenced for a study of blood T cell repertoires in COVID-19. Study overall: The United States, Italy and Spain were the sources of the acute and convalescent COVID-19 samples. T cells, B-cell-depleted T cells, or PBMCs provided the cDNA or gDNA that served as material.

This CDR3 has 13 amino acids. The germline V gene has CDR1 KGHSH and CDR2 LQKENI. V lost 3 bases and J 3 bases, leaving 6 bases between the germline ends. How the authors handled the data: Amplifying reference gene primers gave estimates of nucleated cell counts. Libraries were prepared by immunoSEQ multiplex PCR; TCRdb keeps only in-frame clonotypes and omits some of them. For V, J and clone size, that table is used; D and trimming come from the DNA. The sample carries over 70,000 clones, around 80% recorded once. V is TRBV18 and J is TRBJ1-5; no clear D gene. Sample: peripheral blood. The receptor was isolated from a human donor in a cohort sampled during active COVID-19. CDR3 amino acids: CASSPGNNQPQHF. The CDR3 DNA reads TGTGCCAGCTCACCGGGCAACAATCAGCCCCAGCATTTT.